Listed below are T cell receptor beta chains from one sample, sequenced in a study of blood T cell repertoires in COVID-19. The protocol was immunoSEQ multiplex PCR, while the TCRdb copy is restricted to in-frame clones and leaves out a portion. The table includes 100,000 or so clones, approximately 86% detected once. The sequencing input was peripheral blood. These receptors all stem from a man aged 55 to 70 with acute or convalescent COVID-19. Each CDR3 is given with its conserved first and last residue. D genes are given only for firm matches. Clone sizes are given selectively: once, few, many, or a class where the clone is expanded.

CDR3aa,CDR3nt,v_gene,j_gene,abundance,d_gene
CASSHPVRGARDTQYF,TGCGCCAGCAGCCATCCCGTTCGGGGGGCAAGAGATACGCAGTATTTT,TRBV4-1,TRBJ2-3,once,.
CASSLRQGGSPLHF,TGTGCCAGCAGCCTACGACAGGGAGGATCACCCCTCCACTTT,TRBV7-8,TRBJ1-6,.,TRBD1
CASSVLQGAMGTGELFF,TGTGCCAGCAGCGTTTTACAGGGGGCTATGGGAACCGGGGAGCTGTTTTTT,TRBV9,TRBJ2-2,.,TRBD1
CAWSGTGRTEAFF,TGTGCCTGGTCCGGGACAGGGCGAACTGAAGCTTTCTTT,TRBV30,TRBJ1-1,.,TRBD1
CASSPLAKKSKETQYF,TGTGCCAGCTCACCATTAGCGAAAAAGTCAAAAGAGACCCAGTACTTC,TRBV18,TRBJ2-5,once,.
CASSHLERGEYTDTQYF,TGTGCCAGCAGCCACCTCGAGCGGGGGGAATACACAGATACGCAGTATTTT,TRBV14,TRBJ2-3,.,TRBD2
CASSYEGAGRNEQFF,TGTGCCAGCAGTTACGAGGGGGCAGGGAGGAATGAGCAGTTCTTC,TRBV6-5,TRBJ2-1,.,.
CASSILISGSFYTQYF,TGTGCCAGTAGTATATTGATTAGCGGGAGCTTTTATACGCAGTATTTT,TRBV19,TRBJ2-3,.,TRBD2
CASRNPGESLTDTQYF,TGTGCCAGCAGAAATCCAGGGGAATCCCTCACAGATACGCAGTATTTT,TRBV28,TRBJ2-3,.,.
CSAQRTSGILTKNIQYF,TGCAGCGCTCAAAGGACTAGCGGGATTCTAACCAAAAACATTCAGTACTTC,TRBV29-1,TRBJ2-4,.,TRBD2
CASSQGTGGEKLFF,TGTGCCAGCAGCCAAGGGACAGGGGGTGAAAAACTGTTTTTT,TRBV3-1/TRBV3-2,TRBJ1-4,.,TRBD1
CASSIDRFEAFF,TGTGCCAGTAGTATAGACCGGTTTGAAGCTTTCTTT,TRBV19,TRBJ1-1,.,.
CASSSGGFTGELFF,TGTGCCAGCAGCTCTGGAGGGTTTACCGGGGAGCTGTTTTTT,TRBV3-1/TRBV3-2,TRBJ2-2,.,.
CASSQAGVDTIYF,TGTGCCAGCAGCCAAGCAGGGGTCGACACCATATATTTT,TRBV14,TRBJ1-3,.,.
CASSKVRSSGSSGHTGELFF,TGTGCCTCCTCAAAGGTCAGGTCTAGCGGGAGTAGTGGCCACACCGGGGAGCTGTTTTTT,TRBV19,TRBJ2-2,.,TRBD2
CASKRGGGTDTQYF,TGTGCCAGCAAGCGGGGGGGCGGCACAGATACGCAGTATTTT,TRBV9,TRBJ2-3,.,TRBD2
CASSSRTANYGYTF,TGTGCCAGCAGCTCCAGGACAGCTAACTATGGCTACACCTTC,TRBV11-2,TRBJ1-2,.,.
CSASVGTGGLGSNQPQHF,TGCAGTGCTAGTGTAGGGACAGGGGGCCTGGGTAGCAATCAGCCCCAGCATTTT,TRBV20-1,TRBJ1-5,.,TRBD1
CASRRARIQETQYF,TGTGCCAGCCGGAGGGCCCGGATTCAAGAGACCCAGTACTTC,TRBV5-6,TRBJ2-5,once,.
CAWSTGSYGYTF,TGTGCCTGGAGTACAGGGAGCTATGGCTACACCTTC,TRBV30,TRBJ1-2,once,.
CASPRPGHFNQPQHF,TGCGCCAGCCCCCGGCCGGGACACTTCAATCAGCCCCAGCATTTT,TRBV23-1,TRBJ1-5,.,.
CASSAQTSGKVNEQFF,TGTGCCAGCAGCGCCCAGACTAGCGGGAAAGTCAATGAGCAGTTCTTC,TRBV5-6,TRBJ2-1,.,TRBD2